This T cell receptor (beta chain) was obtained from a study of CD8 T cells in Susac syndrome. Reverse transcription of about 0.5 to 1 ug RNA used random hexamers. By means of immunoSEQ multiplex PCR, TCR beta CDR3 spanning 54 Vbeta and 13 Jbeta underwent amplification. One entry per CDR3 protein, called by TCRdb with MiXCR from the immunoSEQ multiplex PCR reads. The data show 100,000 to 150,000 distinct CDR3 sequences, around 94% seen once. Blood CD8+ and CD4+ T cells underwent high-throughput TCR beta sequencing. Negative magnetic isolation gave CD8+ and CD4+ cells; FACS enriched CD8+ TEMRA. Germline V gene lookup returns CDR1 DFQATT and CDR2 SNEGSKA (reference sequence). The CDR3 has 14 residues. V was clipped by 4 bases and J by 0 bases, with 12 bases between them.

The chain is built from TRBV20-1 and TRBJ1-1; a weak D match, TRBD1 (6 bases). This clonotype was sampled from a human donor in good health. Source material: CD4+ T cells from PBMCs. CDR3: CSATKGGMNTEAFF. The CDR3 DNA follows: TGCAGTGCTACGAAGGGGGGTATGAACACTGAAGCTTTCTTT.